The sequence of this TCR beta chain was determined in a study of blood T cells in healthy people across ages. Whole-study results and caveats: The study found TCR beta diversity correlated strongly with naive T cell percentage. The recorded TCR beta diversity per million T cells decreased in a roughly linear manner with age.

Only a few counts were recorded for this clonotype. Its antigen remains unidentified. A sample-barcoded 5' primer and a J-beta primer mix were used in a second PCR of about 7 to 12 cycles. In TCRdb, the 5' RACE reads were re-called with MiXCR into one record per CDR3 protein. This table has about 1.5 million distinct CDR3 sequences, about 40% appearing once. Sequences were obtained from blood. The origin of this receptor is a woman under 30 in good health.

The DNA of the CDR3 is TGCGCCAGCAGCGTCGCAGCGGGAGGAGACACAGATACGCAGTATTTT. It codes for CASSVAAGGDTDTQYF. The chain links TRBV5-1 to TRBJ2-3, with 9 bases matching TRBD2. The germline CDR1 and CDR2 sequences are SGHRS and YFSETQ. The length of the CDR3 is 16 residues. Unmatched junction bases numbered 8, after V lost 4 bases and J lost 2 bases.